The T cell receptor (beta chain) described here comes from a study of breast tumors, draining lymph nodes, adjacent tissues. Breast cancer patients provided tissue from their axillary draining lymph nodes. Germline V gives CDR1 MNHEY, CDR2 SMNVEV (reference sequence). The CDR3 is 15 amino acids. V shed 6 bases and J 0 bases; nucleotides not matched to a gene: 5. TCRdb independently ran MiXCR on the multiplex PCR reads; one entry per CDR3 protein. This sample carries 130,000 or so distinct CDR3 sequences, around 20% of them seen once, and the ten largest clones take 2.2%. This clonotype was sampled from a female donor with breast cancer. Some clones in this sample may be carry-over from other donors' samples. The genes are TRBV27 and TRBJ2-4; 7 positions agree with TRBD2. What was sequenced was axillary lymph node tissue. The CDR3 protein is CASRILAGAKNIQYF. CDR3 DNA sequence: TGTGCCAGCAGAATATTAGCGGGAGCCAAAAACATTCAGTACTTC.